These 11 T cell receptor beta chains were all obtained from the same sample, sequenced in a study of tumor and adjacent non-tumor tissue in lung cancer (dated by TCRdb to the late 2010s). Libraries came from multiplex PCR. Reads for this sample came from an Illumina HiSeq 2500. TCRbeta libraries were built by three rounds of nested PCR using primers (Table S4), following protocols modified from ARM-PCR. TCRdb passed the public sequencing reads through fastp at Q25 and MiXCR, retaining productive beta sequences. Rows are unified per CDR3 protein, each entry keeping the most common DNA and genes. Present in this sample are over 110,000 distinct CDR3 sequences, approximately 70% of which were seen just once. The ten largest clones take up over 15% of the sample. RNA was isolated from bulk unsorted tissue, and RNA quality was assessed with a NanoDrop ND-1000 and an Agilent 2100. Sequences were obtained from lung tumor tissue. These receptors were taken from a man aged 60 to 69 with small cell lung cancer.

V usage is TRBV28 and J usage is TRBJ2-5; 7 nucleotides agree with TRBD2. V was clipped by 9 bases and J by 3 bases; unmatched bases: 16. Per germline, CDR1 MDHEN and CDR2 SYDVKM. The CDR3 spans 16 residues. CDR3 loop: CASIQGLVGGEETQYF. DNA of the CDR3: TGTGCCAGTATCCAGGGTCTAGTGGGAGGGGAAGAGACCCAGTACTTC.

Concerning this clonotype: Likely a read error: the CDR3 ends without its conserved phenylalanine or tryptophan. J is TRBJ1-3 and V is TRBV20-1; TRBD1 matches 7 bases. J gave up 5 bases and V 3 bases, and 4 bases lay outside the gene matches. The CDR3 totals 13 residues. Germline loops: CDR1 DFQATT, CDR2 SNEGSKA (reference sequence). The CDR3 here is CSASRDSRNTIYS. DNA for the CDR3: TGCAGTGCTAGCCGGGACAGTCGAAACACCATATATTCT.

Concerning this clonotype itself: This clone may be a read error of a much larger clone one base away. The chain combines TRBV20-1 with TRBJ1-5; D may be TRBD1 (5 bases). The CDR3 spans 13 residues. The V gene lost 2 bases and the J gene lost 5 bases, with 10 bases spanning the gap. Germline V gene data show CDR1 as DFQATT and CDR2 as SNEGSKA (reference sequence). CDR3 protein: CSARQGFDQPQHF. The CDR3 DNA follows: TGCAGTGCTAGACAGGGTTTTGATCAGCCCCAGCATTTT.

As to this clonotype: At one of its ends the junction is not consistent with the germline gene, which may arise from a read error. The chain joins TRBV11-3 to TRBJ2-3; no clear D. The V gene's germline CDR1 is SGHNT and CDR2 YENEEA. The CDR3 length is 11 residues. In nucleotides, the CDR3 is TGTGCCAGGAGCGCCGCAGATATGCAGTATTTT. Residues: CARSAADMQYF.

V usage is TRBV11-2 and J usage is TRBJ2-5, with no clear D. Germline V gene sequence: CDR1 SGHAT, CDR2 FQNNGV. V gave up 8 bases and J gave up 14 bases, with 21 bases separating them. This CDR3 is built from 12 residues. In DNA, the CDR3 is TGTGCCAGCCCCGTAACCCGGACCCAAGAATACTTC. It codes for CASPVTRTQEYF.

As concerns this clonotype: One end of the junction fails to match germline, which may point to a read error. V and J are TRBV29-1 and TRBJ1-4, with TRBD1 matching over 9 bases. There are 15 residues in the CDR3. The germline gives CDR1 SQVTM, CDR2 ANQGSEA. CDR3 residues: CSAETPQGAGEKLFF. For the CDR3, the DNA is TGCAGCGCTGAAACCCCACAGGGGGCCGGTGAAAAACTGTTTTTT.

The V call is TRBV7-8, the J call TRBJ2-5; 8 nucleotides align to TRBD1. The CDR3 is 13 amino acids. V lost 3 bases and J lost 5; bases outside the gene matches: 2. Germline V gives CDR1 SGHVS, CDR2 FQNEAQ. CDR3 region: CASSLDRAETQYF. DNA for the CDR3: TGTGCCAGCAGCTTGGACAGGGCCGAGACCCAGTACTTC. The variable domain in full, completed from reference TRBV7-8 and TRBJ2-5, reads GAGVSQSPRYKVAKRGQDVALRCDPISGHVSLFWYQQALGQGPEFLTYFQNEAQLDKSGLPSDRFFAERPEGSVSTLKIQRTQQEDSAVYLCASSLDRAETQYFGPGTRLLVL.

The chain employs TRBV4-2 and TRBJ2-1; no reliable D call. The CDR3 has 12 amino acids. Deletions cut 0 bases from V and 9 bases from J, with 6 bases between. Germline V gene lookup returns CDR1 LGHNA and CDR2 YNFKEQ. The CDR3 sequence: CASSQDRGEQFF. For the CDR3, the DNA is TGTGCCAGCAGCCAAGATCGTGGTGAGCAGTTCTTC.

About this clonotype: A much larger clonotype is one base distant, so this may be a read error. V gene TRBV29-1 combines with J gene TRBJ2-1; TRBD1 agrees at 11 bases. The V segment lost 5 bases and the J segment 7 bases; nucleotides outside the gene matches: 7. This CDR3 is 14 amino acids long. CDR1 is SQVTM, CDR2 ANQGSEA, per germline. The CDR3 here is CSVRDRGWWNEQFF. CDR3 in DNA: TGCAGCGTTCGGGACAGGGGGTGGTGGAATGAGCAGTTCTTC.

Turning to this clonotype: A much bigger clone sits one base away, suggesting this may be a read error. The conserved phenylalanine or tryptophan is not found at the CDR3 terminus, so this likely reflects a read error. The CDR3: CASNRGRENTGELFS. CDR3 coding DNA: TGTGCCAGCAATAGGGGGAGGGAGAACACCGGGGAGCTGTTTTCT. This chain uses TRBV12-3 or TRBV12-4 with TRBJ2-2; a possible D gene is TRBD2 (7 bases). Deletions cut 7 bases from V and 1 base from J, with 13 bases between. The CDR3 has 15 residues.

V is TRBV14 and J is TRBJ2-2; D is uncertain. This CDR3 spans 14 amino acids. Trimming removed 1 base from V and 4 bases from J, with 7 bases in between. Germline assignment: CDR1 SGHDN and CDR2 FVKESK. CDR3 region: CASSQVRSTGELFF. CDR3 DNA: TGTGCCAGCAGCCAAGTTCGAAGCACCGGGGAGCTGTTTTTT.